The 23 T cell receptor beta chains listed next were all sequenced from one sample in a study of technical replicates of blood from a handful of donors. Clones were read by immunoSEQ multiplex PCR, and TCRdb kept only the in-frame ones, dropping some. The sample holds roughly 57,000 clones; 90% to 95% are singletons and the top ten take just over 3%. Sequenced sample: PBMCs. The source of these receptors is a human donor in good health. Some clones in this sample may be carry-over from other donors' samples.

V is TRBV20-1 and J is TRBJ2-7; no reliable D call. Per germline, CDR1 DFQATT and CDR2 SNEGSKA (reference sequence). The CDR3 has 9 residues. Trimming stripped 3 bases from V and 8 bases from J, with 5 bases between. The CDR3 here is CSASPKQYF. Written as DNA, the CDR3 is TGCAGTGCTAGTCCCAAGCAGTACTTC.

The chain links TRBV27 to TRBJ2-1, with a possible D match to TRBD1 (6 bases). Germline V CDR1 and CDR2: MNHEY, SMNVEV (reference sequence). This CDR3 region has 16 residues. V gave up 5 bases and J gave up 4 bases, with 18 bases separating them. DNA for the CDR3: TGTGCCAGCAGTCCCCCGACAGGTGGGCGTTACAATGAGCAGTTCTTC. Amino acid sequence: CASSPPTGGRYNEQFF.

The J gene is TRBJ1-5, the V gene TRBV4-3, with 12 bases that match TRBD1. Per germline, CDR1 LGHNA and CDR2 YSLEER. This CDR3 comprises 15 residues. Trimming at V came to 4 bases and at J to 6 bases, leaving 4 bases not matched to a gene. DNA of the CDR3: TGCGCCAGCAGCCTCGGGACAGGGGGCACTCAGCCCCAGCATTTT. As protein: CASSLGTGGTQPQHF.

The V and J genes are TRBV7-2 and TRBJ1-4; D gene unclear. CDR3 length: 14 amino acids. Germline assignment: CDR1 SGHTA and CDR2 FQGNSA. Trimming pared 5 bases from V and 0 bases from J, leaving 7 bases between. CDR3 nucleotide sequence: TGTGCCAGCAGCACAGCTGCAACTAATGAAAAACTGTTTTTT. It encodes CASSTAATNEKLFF.

This sequence joins TRBV5-1 and TRBJ2-3; TRBD1 matches at 7 bases. After removal of 1 base from V and 7 bases from J, the junction contained 9 bases not matched to a gene. Germline CDR1 reads SGHRS; CDR2 reads YFSETQ. The CDR3 sequence is 15 residues long. The CDR3 nucleotides are TGCGCCAGCAGCTTGATGACAGGGCCCCGGTATACGCAGTATTTT. Translation: CASSLMTGPRYTQYF.

V gene TRBV14 combines with J gene TRBJ2-3, with unresolved D. Germline-derived CDR1 and CDR2 are SGHDN and FVKESK. This CDR3 is built from 12 residues. V gave up 4 bases and J gave up 6 bases, with 8 bases separating them. The CDR3: CASSPRVDTQYF. The DNA of the CDR3 is TGTGCCAGCAGCCCAAGAGTGGATACGCAGTATTTT.

This sequence joins TRBV5-4 and TRBJ2-2; no clear D gene. V gave up 0 bases and J gave up 4 bases, with 10 bases separating them. The germline V gene encodes CDR1 SGHNT and CDR2 YYREEE (reference sequence). This CDR3 comprises 15 residues. The CDR3 region is CASSLGGQSTGELFF. The DNA of the CDR3 is TGTGCCAGCAGCTTGGGTGGTCAGTCCACCGGGGAGCTGTTTTTT.

This sequence joins TRBV19 and TRBJ1-4; D unclear. This CDR3 region has 15 residues. From germline, CDR1 is LNHDA and CDR2 SQIVND (reference sequence). Trimming shortened V by 3 bases and J by 8 bases, and 16 bases separated the two germline ends. CDR3 sequence: CASSMPGRLGEKLFF. For the CDR3, the DNA is TGTGCCAGTAGTATGCCTGGGAGACTCGGGGAAAAACTGTTTTTT.

The chain uses TRBV5-6 and TRBJ2-7; D call uncertain. This CDR3 spans 11 amino acids. CDR1 and CDR2 from the germline V gene are SGHDT and YYEEEE. With 3 bases removed from V and 6 bases from J, the gap between germline ends came to 7 bases. The DNA for the CDR3 is TGTGCCAGCAGCTGGCAGTCCGAGCAGTACTTC. This sequence encodes CASSWQSEQYF.

The gene calls are TRBV5-4 and TRBJ2-5; tentatively, D is TRBD1 (6 bases). CDR3 length: 16 amino acids. The V end was cut by 4 bases, the J end by 1 base, with 17 bases between. The V gene's germline CDR1 is SGHNT and CDR2 YYREEE (reference sequence). The CDR3 is CASSHPTLQGQETQYF. In DNA, the CDR3 is TGTGCCAGCAGCCACCCCACCTTACAGGGCCAAGAGACCCAGTACTTC. Supplemented by reference TRBV5-4 and TRBJ2-5, the full variable domain reads ETGVTQSPTHLIKTRGQQVTLRCSSQSGHNTVSWYQQALGQGPQFIFQYYREEENGRGNFPPRFSGLQFPNYSSELNVNALELDDSALYLCASSHPTLQGQETQYFGPGTRLLVL.

The V gene is TRBV25-1, the J gene TRBJ2-3; D might be TRBD1 (5 bases). V lost 5 bases and J 4 bases, leaving 16 bases between the germline ends. Looked up from germline, CDR1 is MGHDK and CDR2 is SYGVNS. The CDR3 is 15 amino acids. CDR3 in amino acids: CASSPRGRAADTQYF. CDR3 in DNA: TGTGCCAGCAGTCCCCGAGGCAGGGCTGCAGATACGCAGTATTTT.

This chain links TRBV7-9 with TRBJ2-3; 7 bases match TRBD2. Germline V gene sequence: CDR1 SEHNR, CDR2 FQNEAQ (reference sequence). V lost 8 bases to trimming and J lost 0 bases; unmatched junction nucleotides: 8. The CDR3 is 15 amino acids. CDR3 sequence (DNA): TGTGCCAGCCTCGACGGGAGGTCTAGCACAGATACGCAGTATTTT. Its protein product is CASLDGRSSTDTQYF.

The chain employs TRBV6-1 and TRBJ1-3; no clear D. Germline lookup yields CDR1 MNHNS and CDR2 SASEGT. There are 12 residues in the CDR3. V was clipped by 5 bases and J by 3 bases, with 5 bases between them. This CDR3 is CASSPRGNTIYF. CDR3 bases: TGTGCCAGCAGTCCCCGTGGAAACACCATATATTTT.

The rearrangement joins TRBV10-3 to TRBJ2-7, with TRBD1 matching over 8 bases. This CDR3 is built from 14 residues. Germline CDR1 and CDR2: ENHRY and SYGVKD. V shed 6 bases and J 1 base; nucleotides not matched to a gene: 5. CDR3 sequence reads: CAIRDRASSYEQYF. The CDR3 coding sequence is TGTGCCATCAGGGACAGGGCGAGTTCCTACGAGCAGTACTTC.

V gene TRBV6-6 combines with J gene TRBJ1-1; tentative D call: TRBD1 (6 bases). The CDR3 length is 14 residues. The germline V and J ends were trimmed by 0 bases and 3 bases, with 8 bases remaining between them. Germline V lookup: CDR1 MNHNY, CDR2 SVGAGI (reference sequence). Here the CDR3 DNA reads TGTGCCAGCAGTTACTCCACAGGGTACACTGAAGCTTTCTTT. Its translation is CASSYSTGYTEAFF.

The chain recombines TRBV7-6 with TRBJ1-4; TRBD1 might be the D (6 bases). Germline loops: CDR1 SGHVS, CDR2 FNYEAQ. Trimming removed 3 bases from V and 0 bases from J, with 8 bases in between. This CDR3 contains 15 residues. In DNA, the CDR3 is TGTGCCAGCAGCTTCCGGACAGCAACTAATGAAAAACTGTTTTTT. It yields the protein CASSFRTATNEKLFF.

This clone was seen a single time. The chain uses TRBV5-1 and TRBJ1-1; 11 bases are shared with TRBD1. The germline CDR1 and CDR2 sequences are SGHRS and YFSETQ. The CDR3 is 15 residues long. V dropped 4 bases and J dropped 5; count of bases not matched to a gene: 7. The CDR3 spells CASSEGQGGWTEAFF. The CDR3 nucleotides are TGCGCCAGCAGCGAGGGACAGGGGGGGTGGACTGAAGCTTTCTTT.

V usage is TRBV30 and J usage is TRBJ1-1; unclear D gene. Trimming removed 4 bases at V and 0 bases at J, with 12 bases between. The CDR3 length is 14 residues. Germline assignment: CDR1 GTSNPN and CDR2 SVGIG (reference sequence). The CDR3 loop is CAWTSDSMNTEAFF. The CDR3 DNA reads as TGTGCCTGGACTTCGGACTCCATGAACACTGAAGCTTTCTTT.

The CDR3: CASSRLSGGLNNEQFF. The CDR3 coding sequence is TGTGCCAGCAGCCGGCTTAGCGGGGGCCTTAACAATGAGCAGTTCTTC. The chain is built from TRBV11-2 and TRBJ2-1; 9 positions match TRBD2. Looked up from germline, CDR1 is SGHAT and CDR2 is FQNNGV. Germline trimming cut 5 bases from V and 5 bases from J; bases unmatched to any gene: 10. The CDR3 is made up of 16 amino acids.

This clone has just one count. J is TRBJ1-4 and V is TRBV30, with D hard to call. Deletions cut 2 bases from V and 1 base from J, with 5 bases between. CDR1 GTSNPN and CDR2 SVGIG come from the germline V gene (reference sequence). The CDR3 contains 13 residues. The DNA for the CDR3 is TGTGCCTGGAGTCCAGGAACTAATGAAAAACTGTTTTTT. It specifies CAWSPGTNEKLFF.

The chain recombines TRBV13 with TRBJ2-3, with 11 bases aligning to TRBD2. Germline CDR1 reads PRHDT; CDR2 reads FYEKMQ (reference sequence). V lost 0 bases, J lost 5 bases, and 4 bases stayed unmatched. The CDR3 is 16 residues long. CDR3 nucleotides: TGTGCCAGCAGCTTAGGGTTAGGGACTAGCGGAGATACGCAGTATTTT. It yields the protein CASSLGLGTSGDTQYF.

J is TRBJ1-2 and V is TRBV7-2; 8 positions match TRBD1. The trim removed 5 bases at V and 5 bases at J, leaving 10 bases unmatched. This CDR3 spans 15 amino acids. The germline gives CDR1 SGHTA, CDR2 FQGNSA. The CDR3 coding sequence is TGTGCCAGCAGCGCGTCCTCGGACAGGGCGTATGGCTACACCTTC. It encodes CASSASSDRAYGYTF. The full variable domain, in which reference TRBV7-2 and TRBJ1-2 provide the parts outside the CDR3, is GAGVSQSPSNKVTEKGKDVELRCDPISGHTALYWYRQSLGQGLEFLIYFQGNSAPDKSGLPSDRFSAERTGGSVSTLTIQRTQQEDSAVYLCASSASSDRAYGYTFGSGTRLTVV.

The CDR3, as DNA: TGTGCCAGCAGCTTGGACAGGGGAGGCGAGCAGTACTTC. It specifies CASSLDRGGEQYF. The chain recombines TRBV7-9 with TRBJ2-7; 9 positions match TRBD1. The CDR3 extends over 13 amino acids. V lost 3 bases, J lost 6 bases, and 3 bases stayed unmatched. Germline CDR1 reads SEHNR; CDR2 reads FQNEAQ (reference sequence).